The present T cell receptor beta chain was sequenced within a study of regulatory T cells in long-lasting Graves disease. Background on the study: Persistent Graves' disease denoted over 5 years of antithyroid drugs plus positive TSH receptor antibodies.

Through Arm-PCR of CDR3 regions and iRepertoire HTBI primers, TCR beta libraries were built. TCRdb recomputed calls from the multiplex PCR reads with MiXCR, one row per CDR3 protein. This sample carries more than 650,000 distinct CDR3 sequences, 30% of them seen once, and the ten largest clones take under 50%. Regarding time point: persistent/refractory GD, antithyroid drugs over 5 years with positive TRAb. Isolated PBMC RNA provided the starting material for the TCR library. This receptor was taken from a female donor with Graves disease. The sample consisted of peripheral blood mononuclear cells (PBMCs), taken when the disease was refractory, from a patient treated with antithyroid drugs.

For the CDR3, the DNA is TGTGCCAGCAGCTTGGAAGGGGGACAGGGGAGGACTGAAGCTTTCTTT. Protein: CASSLEGGQGRTEAFF. The rearrangement uses TRBV7-9 and TRBJ1-1; 10 bases are a match to TRBD1. The ends lost 3 bases at V and 5 bases at J; junction bases unmatched: 9. Germline values: CDR1 SEHNR, CDR2 FQNEAQ (reference sequence). The CDR3 has 16 residues.